The 27 T cell receptor beta chains below come from one sample, sequenced in a study of cytomegalovirus exposure and HLA in healthy donors. The PCR was carried out with 60 Vbeta primers and 13 Jbeta primers. Produced via immunoSEQ multiplex PCR; TCRdb's table is partial and in-frame only. The sample comprises some 180,000 clones, roughly 84% of which are singletons, and 0.2% to 0.3% rests with the top ten. Sequencing used PBMCs. These receptors all stem from a girl under three years old in good health and CMV-seronegative.

The rearrangement uses TRBV7-9 and TRBJ2-1; a weak D match, TRBD2 (6 bases). With 3 bases removed from V and 6 bases from J, the gap between germline ends came to 12 bases. Germline values: CDR1 SEHNR, CDR2 FQNEAQ (reference sequence). The CDR3 loop spans 14 amino acids. Written as DNA, the CDR3 is TGTGCCAGCAGCTTGAATCGGGGGTTCAATGAGCAGTTCTTC. As protein: CASSLNRGFNEQFF.

This clone has a handful of counts. The V and J genes are TRBV7-3 and TRBJ2-2; 9 bases align to TRBD1. This CDR3 spans 18 amino acids. Germline lookup yields CDR1 SGHTA and CDR2 FQGTGA. With 5 bases clipped from V and 1 base from J, the junction kept 11 bases outside the gene matches. Written as DNA, the CDR3 is TGTGCCAGCAGCCCTACCCACAGGGGGCGTGGGAACACCGGGGAGCTGTTTTTT. It codes for CASSPTHRGRGNTGELFF.

This clone was detected a few times. The genes are TRBV5-1 and TRBJ1-1; 7 bases are a match to TRBD1. Germline trimming cut 3 bases from V and 5 bases from J; bases unmatched to any gene: 7. This CDR3 region has 14 residues. Germline CDR1 is SGHRS and CDR2 is YFSETQ. The CDR3 sequence: CASSSGTAITEAFF. CDR3 nucleotide sequence: TGCGCCAGCAGCTCCGGGACAGCTATTACTGAAGCTTTCTTT.

The chain employs TRBV7-9 and TRBJ1-5; possible D gene TRBD1, 6 bases. This CDR3 is built from 14 residues. CDR1 and CDR2 from the germline V gene are SEHNR and FQNEAQ (reference sequence). The V end was cut by 5 bases, the J end by 5 bases, with 13 bases between. The CDR3 is CASSPATGHQPQHF. The CDR3 bases are TGTGCCAGCAGCCCAGCGACAGGTCATCAGCCCCAGCATTTT.

The chain links TRBV4-1 to TRBJ2-1; 11 nucleotides line up with TRBD2. With 2 bases clipped from V and 4 bases from J, the junction kept 4 bases outside the gene matches. Germline V gives CDR1 MGHRA, CDR2 YSYEKL. The CDR3 is 16 amino acids. The CDR3: CASSQPTSGTYNEQFF. The CDR3 coding sequence is TGCGCCAGCAGCCAACCGACTAGCGGGACGTACAATGAGCAGTTCTTC.

The gene calls are TRBV6-1 and TRBJ1-5, with 7 bases that match TRBD1. The J segment lost 4 bases and the V segment lost 7 bases, leaving 10 bases of the junction unmatched. Germline CDR1 and CDR2: MNHNS and SASEGT. This CDR3 comprises 15 residues. In nucleotides, the CDR3 is TGTGCCAGCATTCCGGGACAGCTACATAATCAGCCCCAGCATTTT. Its translation: CASIPGQLHNQPQHF.

This clone has only one observation. This sequence joins TRBV18 and TRBJ2-3; possible D gene TRBD2, 6 bases. Germline V CDR1 and CDR2: KGHSH, LQKENI. This CDR3 comprises 12 residues. The V gene lost 6 bases and the J gene lost 5 bases, with 9 bases spanning the gap. This CDR3 is CASSPGEDTQYF. CDR3 nucleotide sequence: TGTGCCAGCTCGCCGGGAGAAGATACGCAGTATTTT.

The chain couples TRBV14 to TRBJ1-2, with 9 bases aligning to TRBD1. The germline V gene encodes CDR1 SGHDN and CDR2 FVKESK. V gave up 4 bases and J gave up 4 bases; unmatched junction bases: 10. The CDR3 is made up of 16 amino acids. The CDR3 protein is CASSPYTGQGTYGYTF. In nucleotides, the CDR3 is TGTGCCAGCAGCCCTTATACGGGACAGGGAACCTATGGCTACACCTTC.

The genes are TRBV19 and TRBJ1-2; possible D gene TRBD1, 5 bases. This CDR3 region has 18 residues. V was trimmed by 4 bases and J by 6 bases, leaving 27 bases between them. CDR1 LNHDA and CDR2 SQIVND come from the germline V gene (reference sequence). The CDR3 DNA follows: TGTGCCAGTAGTACAAAAGCCGGACCTACGCAGGGTAGGCATGGCTACACCTTC. Amino acid sequence: CASSTKAGPTQGRHGYTF.

The gene calls are TRBV7-2 and TRBJ2-3; D uncertain. The V end was cut by 3 bases, the J end by 2 bases, with 21 bases between. The V gene's germline CDR1 is SGHTA and CDR2 FQGNSA. CDR3 size: 18 residues. The CDR3 nucleotides are TGTGCCAGCAGCTTCGAACCGGCTCGACGACTTTTCACAGATACGCAGTATTTT. Residues: CASSFEPARRLFTDTQYF.

The chain employs TRBV10-3 and TRBJ2-7; D may be TRBD1 (5 bases). In germline, CDR1 is ENHRY, CDR2 SYGVKD. Between the trimmed V and J ends, which lost 6 bases and 2 bases, there was a span of 17 bases. The CDR3 is 15 amino acids. This chain's CDR3 is CAISPKGAATYEQYF. The DNA for the CDR3 is TGTGCCATCAGCCCAAAAGGGGCAGCGACCTACGAGCAGTACTTC.

The rearrangement links TRBV5-8 to TRBJ1-5; D perhaps matches TRBD1 (6 bases). The V gene lost 0 bases and the J gene lost 5 bases, with 12 bases spanning the gap. Germline loops: CDR1 SGHTS, CDR2 YDEGEE. There are 15 residues in the CDR3. Here the CDR3 reads CASSLVLGGHQPQHF. The CDR3 nucleotides are TGTGCCAGCAGCTTGGTGTTGGGGGGGCATCAGCCCCAGCATTTT.

This chain connects TRBV6-5 to TRBJ2-5; D perhaps matches TRBD2 (5 bases). The J call is uncertain, as TRBJ2-7 better fits the DNA end. Looked up from germline, CDR1 is MNHEY and CDR2 is SVGAGI. This CDR3 has 13 amino acids. Written as DNA, the CDR3 is TGTGCCAGCAGTTACAGGACTGCCTACGAGCAGTACTTC. It translates to CASSYRTAYEQYF.

This clone was observed once. This chain links TRBV7-3 with TRBJ2-5; a weak D match, TRBD2 (6 bases). Trimming shortened V by 5 bases and J by 5 bases, and 18 bases separated the two germline ends. The germline gives CDR1 SGHTA, CDR2 FQGTGA. The CDR3 length is 15 residues. CDR3 region: CASSTQIAVRETQYF. CDR3 sequence (DNA): TGTGCCAGCAGCACCCAAATAGCGGTGAGGGAGACCCAGTACTTC.

This clone was found a few times. This chain joins TRBV4-1 and TRBJ2-4; 9 bases match TRBD2. The germline CDR1 and CDR2 sequences are MGHRA and YSYEKL. The CDR3 runs to 19 residues. The trim removed 0 bases at V and 6 bases at J, leaving 15 bases unmatched. In DNA, the CDR3 is TGCGCCAGCAGCCAAGATATCTCACTTTCCAGCGGGGGGTCAAACATTCAGTACTTC. The encoded protein is CASSQDISLSSGGSNIQYF.

In the case of this clone: Without the conserved terminal phenylalanine or tryptophan, this CDR3 likely stems from a read error. Because the CDR3's place on the DNA is in doubt, the DNA is left out and the CDR3 is given as listed by TCRdb. This chain uses TRBV7-3 with TRBJ1-4. Germline CDR1 is SGHTA and CDR2 is FQGTGA. 9 amino acids form the CDR3, both terminal residues included. The CDR3 region is CASSVKGTL.

The chain links TRBV30 to TRBJ1-1; a weak D match, TRBD1 (5 bases). This CDR3 comprises 13 residues. V was pared by 3 bases and J by 5 bases, with 13 bases between. Germline CDR1 GTSNPN, CDR2 SVGIG (reference sequence). The DNA of the CDR3 is TGTGCCTGGAGGGAAGTCGGGGGAACTGAAGCTTTCTTT. This codes for CAWREVGGTEAFF. Supplemented by reference TRBV30 and TRBJ1-1, the full variable domain reads SQTIHQWPATLVQPVGSPLSLECTVEGTSNPNLYWYRQAAGRGLQLLFYSVGIGQISSEVPQNLSASRPQDRQFILSSKKLLLSDSGFYLCAWREVGGTEAFFGQGTRLTVV.

This rearrangement joins TRBV15 to TRBJ1-2, with D possibly TRBD1 on 6 matching bases. Germline CDR1 LNHNV, CDR2 YYDKDF (reference sequence). CDR3 length: 22 amino acids. V lost 5 bases, J lost 4 bases, and 38 bases lay in between. CDR3 DNA: TGTGCCACCAGCTTATCGACAGGACGAACCCCCACCCGCCGCCTGGCTATCTATGGCTACACCTTC. This encodes CATSLSTGRTPTRRLAIYGYTF.

This clone was found once. This rearrangement joins TRBV7-6 to TRBJ2-7; the match to TRBD2 covers 11 bases. The junction had 7 bases not matched to a gene; V was cut back by 3 bases and J by 3 bases. This CDR3 has 16 amino acids. Germline CDR1 is SGHVS and CDR2 is FNYEAQ. CDR3 coding DNA: TGTGCCAGCAGCTTGAATTCCGGGACTAGCGGCTACGAGCAGTACTTC. It encodes CASSLNSGTSGYEQYF.

As to this clone: The identical CDR3 is also encoded by other nucleotide sequences in the sample. DNA for the CDR3: TGTGCCAGCAGCCGACAGGGTTACAATGAGCAGTTCTTC. It encodes CASSRQGYNEQFF. The V call is TRBV7-9, the J call TRBJ2-1; 7 bases fit TRBD1. The CDR3 consists of 13 residues. Looked up from germline, CDR1 is SEHNR and CDR2 is FQNEAQ (reference sequence). V was pared by 5 bases and J by 4 bases, with 2 bases of the junction left unmatched. The complete variable domain, with remaining parts taken from reference TRBV7-9 and TRBJ2-1, reads DTGVSQNPRHKITKRGQNVTFRCDPISEHNRLYWYRQTLGQGPEFLTYFQNEAQLEKSRLLSDRFSAERPKGSFSTLEIQRTEQGDSAMYLCASSRQGYNEQFFGPGTRLTVL.

This clone was observed once. V usage is TRBV30 and J usage is TRBJ2-5, with 8 bases identical to TRBD2. J lost 5 bases, V lost 3 bases, and 8 bases had no gene match. Germline V gene data show CDR1 as GTSNPN and CDR2 as SVGIG (reference sequence). The CDR3 spans 14 residues. The DNA of the CDR3 is TGTGCCTGGAGGGCCGGGGGGGCAACGGAGACCCAGTACTTC. Its protein is CAWRAGGATETQYF.

The genes are TRBV6-5 and TRBJ2-5; 8 bases match TRBD2. CDR1 and CDR2 from the germline V gene are MNHEY and SVGAGI. The V segment lost 5 bases and the J segment 5 bases; nucleotides outside the gene matches: 10. The CDR3 spans 15 residues. The DNA for the CDR3 is TGTGCCAGCAGTAGGAGTGGGGGCGGGGGGGAGACCCAGTACTTC. Translating it yields CASSRSGGGGETQYF.

This chain uses TRBV19 with TRBJ1-5, with a weak D call TRBD1 (6 bases). This CDR3 contains 13 residues. V was pared by 7 bases and J by 7 bases, with 14 bases between. Germline V CDR1 and CDR2: LNHDA, SQIVND (reference sequence). The CDR3 sequence is CASIGQGHQPQHF. For the CDR3, the DNA is TGTGCCAGTATCGGGCAGGGGCACCAGCCCCAGCATTTT.

The chain couples TRBV7-3 to TRBJ2-5; perhaps TRBD2 as D (6 bases). Looked up from germline, CDR1 is SGHTA and CDR2 is FQGTGA. The CDR3 loop spans 15 amino acids. The V end was cut by 3 bases, the J end by 3 bases, with 14 bases between. Here the CDR3 DNA reads TGTGCCAGCAGCTTCGGGGGTTCGTTCAAAGAGACCCAGTACTTC. Translated, it gives CASSFGGSFKETQYF.

The chain combines TRBV10-3 with TRBJ2-1; TRBD2 matches at 11 bases. After removal of 10 bases from V and 10 bases from J, the junction contained 12 bases not matched to a gene. Germline V gene data show CDR1 as ENHRY and CDR2 as SYGVKD. The CDR3 is 14 amino acids. In DNA form, the CDR3 reads TGTGCCAGCGTGAGGAATAGCGGGAGGGAAGAGCAGTTCTTC. It specifies CASVRNSGREEQFF.

The V call is TRBV6-5, the J call TRBJ1-5, with D possibly matching TRBD1 (5 bases). The CDR3 is made up of 13 amino acids. Germline V CDR1 and CDR2: MNHEY, SVGAGI. The V end was cut by 5 bases, the J end by 9 bases, with 14 bases between. The CDR3 loop is CASSPGHNGPQHF. The CDR3 bases are TGTGCCAGCAGTCCAGGACACAACGGGCCCCAGCATTTT.

V usage is TRBV18 and J usage is TRBJ1-1; 10 bases align to TRBD1. Germline V gene data show CDR1 as KGHSH and CDR2 as LQKENI. The CDR3 spans 17 residues. V shed 1 base, J shed 2 bases, and the junction held 7 bases outside the gene matches. CDR3 in DNA: TGTGCCAGCTCACCACGCCCCCGGACAGGGGGTAACACTGAAGCTTTCTTT. Amino acid sequence: CASSPRPRTGGNTEAFF.